One and the same sample provided the 21 T cell receptor beta chains below, sequenced in a study of blood T cell repertoires in COVID-19. Here immunoSEQ multiplex PCR was the method, and the copy in TCRdb shows in-frame clones only, minus some. This table holds under 250,000 clones, about 90% found once. Sequencing used peripheral blood. The receptors come from a man aged 25-45 years with COVID-19, enrolled during active disease.

This sequence joins TRBV18 and TRBJ1-1; D gene ambiguous. Trimming removed 0 bases at V and 11 bases at J, with 22 bases between. Germline V gives CDR1 KGHSH, CDR2 LQKENI. The CDR3 extends over 16 amino acids. CDR3 nucleotide sequence: TGTGCCAGCTCACCACCCGCGTCCCGAGCGCCGGCCTTGGCTTTCTTT. It encodes CASSPPASRAPALAFF. Full variable domain (missing parts from reference TRBV18 and TRBJ1-1): NAGVMQNPRHLVRRRGQEARLRCSPMKGHSHVYWYRQLPEEGLKFMVYLQKENIIDESGMPKERFSAEFPKEGPSILRIQQVVRGDSAAYFCASSPPASRAPALAFFGQGTRLTVV.

The chain is built from TRBV9 and TRBJ1-3; D might be TRBD1 (6 bases). Germline lookup yields CDR1 SGDLS and CDR2 YYNGEE. V lost 4 bases to trimming and J lost 3 bases, with 11 bases between them. The CDR3 has 14 amino acids. The CDR3 bases are TGTGCCAGCAGCACCACAGGGATTGGAAACACCATATATTTT. Translating it yields CASSTTGIGNTIYF.

This chain uses TRBV10-3 with TRBJ2-7; 12 nucleotides match TRBD2. Germline V gene sequence: CDR1 ENHRY, CDR2 SYGVKD. The CDR3 is 14 residues long. The J segment lost 8 bases and the V segment lost 7 bases, leaving 9 bases of the junction unmatched. In DNA, the CDR3 is TGTGCCATCAACAGGGGACTAGCGGGTGATAAGCAGTACTTC. Its protein is CAINRGLAGDKQYF.

The rearrangement uses TRBV6-5 and TRBJ2-3, with 9 bases lining up with TRBD1. This CDR3 is 14 amino acids long. After removal of 4 bases from V and 3 bases from J, the junction contained 2 bases not matched to a gene. Looked up from germline, CDR1 is MNHEY and CDR2 is SVGAGI. The CDR3 region has the DNA TGTGCCAGCAGTTCTGGACAGGGGACAGATACGCAGTATTTT. Translation gives CASSSGQGTDTQYF.

The V and J genes are TRBV19 and TRBJ2-2; 7 nucleotides agree with TRBD1. The CDR3 totals 14 residues. The germline V gene has CDR1 LNHDA and CDR2 SQIVND (reference sequence). The junction had 7 bases not matched to a gene; V was cut back by 7 bases and J by 5 bases. The CDR3 DNA is TGTGCCAGTACAAGACAGGGTAGTACCGGGGAGCTGTTTTTT. Translated: CASTRQGSTGELFF.

This clone was counted a few times. CDR3 region: CASSTGGGVNTEAFF. CDR3 coding DNA: TGTGCCAGTAGTACTGGAGGAGGGGTGAACACTGAAGCTTTCTTT. This rearrangement joins TRBV19 to TRBJ1-1; D possibly corresponds to TRBD1 (5 bases). Trimming shortened V by 4 bases and J by 0 bases, and 12 bases separated the two germline ends. Germline loops: CDR1 LNHDA, CDR2 SQIVND (reference sequence). The CDR3 has 15 amino acids.

This clone showed up just a few times. DNA for the CDR3: TGTGCCAGCAGCTGGGGGACAGGGCAGCAGCCCCAGCATTTT. Its protein is CASSWGTGQQPQHF. V gene TRBV7-2 combines with J gene TRBJ1-5; 9 nucleotides align to TRBD1. CDR3 length equals 14 residues. V gave up 4 bases and J gave up 7 bases; unmatched junction bases: 5. Germline V gene data show CDR1 as SGHTA and CDR2 as FQGNSA.

This chain uses TRBV4-1 with TRBJ1-2; the D gene is possibly TRBD1 (6 bases). The CDR3 is made up of 17 amino acids. Germline V gene sequence: CDR1 MGHRA, CDR2 YSYEKL. V was pared by 0 bases and J by 3 bases, with 17 bases between. CDR3 bases: TGCGCCAGCAGCCAAGATCCAGGGGCTCTGGGGGACTATGGCTACACCTTC. The encoded protein is CASSQDPGALGDYGYTF.

The gene calls are TRBV2 and TRBJ2-7; D call uncertain. Germline lookup yields CDR1 SNHLY and CDR2 FYNNEI. V gave up 6 bases and J gave up 4 bases, with 4 bases separating them. CDR3 size: 10 residues. CDR3 in amino acids: CASRQYEQYF. Written as DNA, the CDR3 is TGTGCCAGCAGACAGTACGAGCAGTACTTC.

The gene calls are TRBV4-1 and TRBJ1-6; 7 nucleotides match TRBD1. The CDR3 extends over 16 amino acids. V lost 5 bases, J lost 7 bases, and 11 bases stayed unmatched. In germline, CDR1 is MGHRA, CDR2 YSYEKL. CDR3 coding DNA: TGCGCCAGCAGCAACAGGGGCCAATCGGCGAATTCACCCCTCCACTTT. Protein product: CASSNRGQSANSPLHF.

This clone was counted between two and nine times. The chain carries TRBV19 and TRBJ1-2, with a weak D call TRBD1 (5 bases). Looked up from germline, CDR1 is LNHDA and CDR2 is SQIVND (reference sequence). V lost 1 base and J lost 7, with 13 bases in between. This CDR3 is 14 amino acids long. This CDR3 reads CASSIGLGGVGYTF. The DNA for the CDR3 is TGTGCCAGTAGTATAGGACTCGGAGGGGTTGGCTACACCTTC.

CDR3 sequence: CASSQYNEQFF. CDR3 nucleotides: TGTGCCAGCAGTCAATACAATGAGCAGTTCTTC. This chain joins TRBV28 and TRBJ2-1; D not certain. The CDR3 is 11 residues long. Germline CDR1 and CDR2: MDHEN and SYDVKM. Between the trimmed V and J ends, which lost 5 bases and 4 bases, there was a span of 3 bases.

The chain employs TRBV11-2 and TRBJ2-5, with a weak D call TRBD1 (6 bases). The CDR3 consists of 13 residues. Trimming removed 1 base from V and 4 bases from J, with 7 bases in between. The germline V gene has CDR1 SGHAT and CDR2 FQNNGV. CDR3 in DNA: TGTGCCAGCAGCTTAGCAGGGGTAGAGACCCAGTACTTC. Translated: CASSLAGVETQYF.

The rearrangement uses TRBV7-9 and TRBJ1-2, with 7 bases lining up with TRBD1. J lost 2 bases, V lost 4 bases, and 4 bases had no gene match. Germline CDR1 SEHNR, CDR2 FQNEAQ (reference sequence). The CDR3 extends over 14 amino acids. The CDR3 spells CASSSMTGNYGYTF. CDR3 sequence (DNA): TGTGCCAGCAGCTCGATGACAGGGAACTATGGCTACACCTTC. Complete variable domain (other parts from reference TRBV7-9 and TRBJ1-2): DTGVSQNPRHKITKRGQNVTFRCDPISEHNRLYWYRQTLGQGPEFLTYFQNEAQLEKSRLLSDRFSAERPKGSFSTLEIQRTEQGDSAMYLCASSSMTGNYGYTFGSGTRLTVV.

Of note for this clone: The sample carries other DNA sequences with the same CDR3. The gene calls are TRBV19 and TRBJ1-5; D is unresolved. V was trimmed by 4 bases and J by 3 bases, leaving 7 bases between them. Per germline, CDR1 LNHDA and CDR2 SQIVND (reference sequence). The CDR3 totals 13 residues. The CDR3 sequence is CASSSGFNQPQHF. As DNA, the CDR3 is TGTGCCAGTAGTAGTGGCTTCAATCAGCCCCAGCATTTT. The variable domain in full, completed from reference TRBV19 and TRBJ1-5, reads DGGITQSPKYLFRKEGQNVTLSCEQNLNHDAMYWYRQDPGQGLRLIYYSQIVNDFQKGDIAEGYSVSREKKESFPLTVTSAQKNPTAFYLCASSSGFNQPQHFGDGTRLSIL.

This sequence joins TRBV5-6 and TRBJ1-2, with a weak D call TRBD1 (5 bases). Trimming pared 0 bases from V and 8 bases from J, leaving 14 bases between. Germline V gives CDR1 SGHDT, CDR2 YYEEEE. The CDR3 covers 14 residues. As DNA, the CDR3 is TGTGCCAGCAGCTTGGCCGAAGGGGAGGTAGGCTACACCTTC. Protein: CASSLAEGEVGYTF.

The chain links TRBV27 to TRBJ1-2; the match to TRBD1 covers 7 bases. The CDR3 spans 16 residues. Losses at the gene ends were 6 bases for V and 2 bases for J; bases not matched to a gene: 12. Germline CDR1 and CDR2: MNHEY and SMNVEV (reference sequence). CDR3: CASRHSVGTANYGYTF. As DNA, the CDR3 is TGTGCCAGCAGGCACTCTGTAGGGACAGCAAACTATGGCTACACCTTC.

The sample holds a few counts of this clone. The chain carries TRBV19 and TRBJ2-7; 8 bases agree with TRBD1. Germline V gene sequence: CDR1 LNHDA, CDR2 SQIVND (reference sequence). With V trimmed by 6 bases and J by 0 bases, 4 bases remained unmatched. CDR3 size: 14 residues. Here the CDR3 DNA reads TGTGCCAGTAGGCCGGACAGGGACTCCTACGAGCAGTACTTC. It is translated as CASRPDRDSYEQYF.

As for this clone: Its ends do not fully match the called genes, so a read error is possible. The V call is TRBV6-5, the J call TRBJ1-1; D possibly corresponds to TRBD1 (5 bases). Germline CDR1 MNHEY, CDR2 SVGAGI. The CDR3 runs to 13 residues. CDR3 sequence: CASSYKSGYAPGW. In DNA form, the CDR3 reads TGTGCCAGCAGTTACAAGTCAGGGTACGCGCCAGGTTGG.

This clone occurred once. V and J are TRBV7-8 and TRBJ1-1, with D perhaps TRBD1 (5 bases). The CDR3 has 12 residues. Germline V gene lookup returns CDR1 SGHVS and CDR2 FQNEAQ. The germline V and J ends were trimmed by 5 bases and 4 bases, with 8 bases remaining between them. The CDR3 region has the DNA TGTGCCAGCAGCGGGGGGGGCACTGAAGCTTTCTTT. It codes for CASSGGGTEAFF.

This chain uses TRBV10-3 with TRBJ1-4; 12 bases line up with TRBD1. Trimming took 6 bases from V and 7 from J; bases not matched to a gene: 3. Germline V CDR1 and CDR2: ENHRY, SYGVKD. This CDR3 has 14 residues. The CDR3 loop reads CAIRGQGAGEKLFF. CDR3 nucleotides: TGTGCCATCAGGGGACAGGGGGCGGGTGAAAAACTGTTTTTT.